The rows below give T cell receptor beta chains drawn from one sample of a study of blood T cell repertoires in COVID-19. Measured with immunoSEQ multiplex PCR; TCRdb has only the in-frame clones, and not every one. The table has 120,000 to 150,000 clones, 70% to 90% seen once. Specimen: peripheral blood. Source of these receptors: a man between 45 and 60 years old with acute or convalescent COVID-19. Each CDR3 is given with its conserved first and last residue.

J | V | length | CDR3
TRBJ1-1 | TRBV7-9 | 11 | CASSADRVAFF
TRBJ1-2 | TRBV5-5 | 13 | CASSLLDRKGYTF
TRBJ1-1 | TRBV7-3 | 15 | CASSSTGQSNTEAFF
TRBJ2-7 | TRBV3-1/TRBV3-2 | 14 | CASSHSTGRHEQYF
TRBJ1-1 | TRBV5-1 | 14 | CASSLSTGNTEAFF
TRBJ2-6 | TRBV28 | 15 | CASSLQGSGANVLTF
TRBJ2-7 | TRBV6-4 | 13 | CASSPTGGFEQYF
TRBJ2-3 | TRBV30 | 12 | CAWSAGLDTQYF
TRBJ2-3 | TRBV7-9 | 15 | CASSPRTSGSKTQYF
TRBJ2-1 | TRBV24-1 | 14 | CATSGRRIINEQFF
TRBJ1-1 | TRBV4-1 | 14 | CASSQLIDRRPAFF
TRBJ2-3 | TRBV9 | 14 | CASSPYRGTDTQYF
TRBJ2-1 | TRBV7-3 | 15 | CASSSSGGSYNEQFF
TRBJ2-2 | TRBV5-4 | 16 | CASSSSGRSVTGELFF
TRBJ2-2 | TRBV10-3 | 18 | CAISGSGQGTGVTGELFF
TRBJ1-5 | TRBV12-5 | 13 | CASGPSEHQPQHF
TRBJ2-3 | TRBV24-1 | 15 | CATSDDRGRTDTQYF
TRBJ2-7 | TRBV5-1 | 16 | CASSLRGTSGSYEQYF
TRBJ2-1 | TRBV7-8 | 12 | CASSLDSPEQFF
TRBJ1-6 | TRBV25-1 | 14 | CASSEGGESSPLHF
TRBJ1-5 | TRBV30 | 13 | CAWAQGSNQPQHF
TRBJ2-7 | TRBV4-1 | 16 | CASSQVPNSATYEQYF
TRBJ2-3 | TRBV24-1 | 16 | CATRASVSGRTDTQYF
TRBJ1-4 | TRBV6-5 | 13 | CASSLEQGEKLFF
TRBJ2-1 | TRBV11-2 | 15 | CASSLWDSAYNEQFF
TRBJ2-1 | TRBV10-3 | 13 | CAISLDRDNEQFF
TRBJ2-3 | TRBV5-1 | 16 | CASSLSTSFFTDTQYF
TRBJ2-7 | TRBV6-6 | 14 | CASNPGELFNEQYF
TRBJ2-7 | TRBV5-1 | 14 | CASSLGGGGLEQYF
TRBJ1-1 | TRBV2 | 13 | CASRDRGRTEAFF
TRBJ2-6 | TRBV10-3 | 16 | CAIRQGPSSGANVLTF
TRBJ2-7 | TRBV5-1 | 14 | CASSLSGGSYEQYF
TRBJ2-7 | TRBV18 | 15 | CASSPPSGKFYEQYF